The rows below give T cell receptor beta chains drawn from one sample of a study of blood T cell repertoires in COVID-19. Measured with immunoSEQ multiplex PCR; TCRdb has only the in-frame clones, and not every one. The repertoire holds 100,000 or so clones, around 81% seen once, with over 35% in the top ten. Sequencing was done on a sample of peripheral blood. These receptors were taken from an elderly man with acute or convalescent COVID-19. The CDR3 runs from the conserved cysteine through the conserved F or W. A D gene is named only where the DNA matches it firmly. The size entry is marked missing in some rows and otherwise reads once, few, many or a size class.

v_gene	d_gene	j_gene	abundance	CDR3aa	CDR3nt
TRBV19	NA	TRBJ2-5	NA	CASSMGGLQETQYF	TGTGCCAGTAGTATGGGAGGATTACAAGAGACCCAGTACTTC
TRBV4-1	NA	TRBJ2-1	NA	CASRSADRDYNEQFF	TGCGCCAGCAGATCAGCGGACAGGGACTATAATGAGCAGTTCTTC
TRBV6-5	TRBD1	TRBJ1-2	NA	CASSFDRVDGYTF	TGTGCCAGCAGTTTTGACAGGGTAGATGGCTACACCTTC
TRBV11-2	NA	TRBJ2-1	NA	CASSLGQVNEQFF	TGTGCCAGCAGCTTAGGCCAGGTCAATGAGCAGTTCTTC
TRBV19	NA	TRBJ1-1	NA	CASSISPNRNTEAFF	TGTGCCAGTAGTATCTCCCCTAACCGGAACACTGAAGCTTTCTTT
TRBV28	TRBD2	TRBJ2-2	NA	CASSLRRTSGRHGTGELFF	TGTGCCAGCAGTTTACGGAGGACTAGCGGGAGACATGGCACCGGGGAGCTGTTTTTT
TRBV12-5	NA	TRBJ2-2	once	CASGLGLNRDNTGELFF	TGTGCTAGTGGTTTGGGATTAAACAGGGATAACACCGGGGAGCTGTTTTTT
TRBV28	NA	TRBJ2-5	NA	CASSLEAVKTQYF	TGTGCCAGCAGTTTAGAGGCAGTGAAGACCCAGTACTTC
TRBV12-3/TRBV12-4	NA	TRBJ2-3	NA	CASNPGLGTQYF	TGTGCCAGCAACCCGGGACTCGGTACGCAGTATTTT
TRBV11-2	TRBD1	TRBJ1-2	NA	CASSHRQGLSYGYTF	TGTGCCAGCAGCCACAGACAGGGGTTGAGCTATGGCTACACCTTC
TRBV6-5	TRBD1	TRBJ2-4	NA	CASQGRGPPKNIQYF	TGTGCCAGCCAGGGCAGGGGGCCACCCAAAAACATTCAGTACTTC
TRBV2	NA	TRBJ1-1	NA	CASISNGLNPGAFF	TGTGCCAGCATTAGTAACGGACTGAACCCGGGGGCTTTCTTT
TRBV27	TRBD1	TRBJ1-2	NA	CASRRTGRGYGYTF	TGTGCCAGCAGAAGGACAGGGAGGGGGTATGGCTACACCTTC
TRBV24-1	TRBD2	TRBJ2-1	NA	CATSPERTSGSGGEQFF	TGTGCCACCAGTCCGGAGCGAACTAGCGGGAGCGGTGGTGAGCAGTTCTTC
TRBV28	NA	TRBJ2-1	few	CASSSGTPLRYNEQFF	TGTGCCAGCAGTTCCGGGACTCCCCTCCGTTACAATGAGCAGTTCTTC
TRBV7-9	NA	TRBJ1-1	NA	CASSLTGLNTEAFF	TGTGCCAGCAGCTTGACAGGTTTGAACACTGAAGCTTTCTTT
TRBV28	TRBD1	TRBJ2-7	NA	CASSQFGTVYEQYF	TGTGCCAGCAGCCAGTTCGGGACAGTCTACGAGCAGTACTTC
TRBV2	NA	TRBJ1-1	NA	CASSEGGATNTEAFF	TGTGCCAGCAGTGAAGGGGGAGCAACGAACACTGAAGCTTTCTTT
TRBV24-1	TRBD2	TRBJ2-7	NA	CATSESGRGLWNEQYF	TGTGCCACCAGTGAGAGCGGGAGAGGATTGTGGAACGAGCAGTACTTC
TRBV18	NA	TRBJ1-1	NA	CASSLGTNWANTEAFF	TGTGCCAGCTCACTCGGGACAAATTGGGCGAACACTGAAGCTTTCTTT
TRBV27	TRBD1	TRBJ1-3	NA	CASSLRGTGGRRTIYF	TGTGCCAGCAGTTTACGGGGGACAGGGGGTCGGAGGACCATATATTTT
TRBV28	TRBD1	TRBJ1-4	NA	CASRSGQGAEKLFF	TGTGCCAGCAGATCGGGACAGGGGGCGGAAAAACTGTTTTTT
TRBV5-1	NA	TRBJ2-7	NA	CASSLDPRDTYSYEQYF	TGCGCCAGCAGCTTGGACCCCCGGGACACGTATTCCTACGAGCAGTACTTC